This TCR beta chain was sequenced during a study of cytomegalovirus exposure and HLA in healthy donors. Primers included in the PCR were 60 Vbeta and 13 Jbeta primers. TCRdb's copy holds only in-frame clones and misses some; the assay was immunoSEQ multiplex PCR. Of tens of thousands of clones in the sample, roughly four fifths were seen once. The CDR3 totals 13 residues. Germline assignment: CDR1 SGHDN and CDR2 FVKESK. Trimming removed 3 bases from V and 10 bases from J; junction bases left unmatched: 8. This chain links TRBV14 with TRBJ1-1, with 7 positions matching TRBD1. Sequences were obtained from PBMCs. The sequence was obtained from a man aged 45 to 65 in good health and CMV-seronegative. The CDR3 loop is CASSQETGLGAFF. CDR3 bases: TGTGCCAGCAGCCAGGAGACAGGGCTCGGAGCTTTCTTT.